This T cell receptor beta chain was captured in a study of chemoradiotherapy in HPV16-positive cancers. Study information: Functional T-cell assays on a couple of HPV16-positive patients' cells defined candidate HPV-specific clones and common TCR motifs. Findings and limits, study-wide: Candidate HPV-specific clones and E7-related TCR motifs grew in tumor during treatment. The functional HPV-specific definition rests on just two HPV16-positive patients.

Repeated repertoire sampling spanned the course of chemoradiotherapy. Concerning this clone: Its antigen is as yet unknown.

CDR3 length: 14 amino acids. V trimming: 2 bases; J trimming: 7 bases; junction bases outside the gene matches: 4. The germline CDR1 and CDR2 sequences are SGHNT and YYREEE (reference sequence). Clones were read by immunoSEQ multiplex PCR, and TCRdb kept only the in-frame ones, dropping some. The sample has about 53,000 clones; more than 75% are singletons. Sequenced here: blood, sampled from a patient who underwent chemoradiotherapy. This TCR came from a human donor with HPV-associated anogenital cancer. The V call is TRBV5-4, the J call TRBJ1-4; the match to TRBD1 covers 8 bases. CDR3: CASSFRGQSEKLFF. The CDR3 bases are TGTGCCAGCAGCTTCAGGGGGCAGAGTGAAAAACTGTTTTTT.